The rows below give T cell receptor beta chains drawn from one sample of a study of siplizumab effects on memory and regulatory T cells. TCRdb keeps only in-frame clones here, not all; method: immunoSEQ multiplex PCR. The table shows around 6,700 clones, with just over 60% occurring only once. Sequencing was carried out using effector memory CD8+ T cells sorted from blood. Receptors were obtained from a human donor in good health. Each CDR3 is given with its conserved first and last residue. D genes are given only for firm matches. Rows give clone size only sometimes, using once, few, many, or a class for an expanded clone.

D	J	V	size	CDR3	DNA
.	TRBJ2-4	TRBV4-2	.	CASSHSQEGAKNIQYF	TGTGCCAGCAGCCATTCGCAGGAAGGGGCCAAAAACATTCAGTACTTC
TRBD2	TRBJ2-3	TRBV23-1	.	CASSHGLAGGRADTQYF	TGCGCCAGCAGTCACGGACTAGCGGGGGGGCGAGCAGATACGCAGTATTTT
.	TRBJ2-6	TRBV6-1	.	CASSEGSGANVLTF	TGTGCCAGCAGTGAGGGATCTGGGGCCAACGTCCTGACTTTC
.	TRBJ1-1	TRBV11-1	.	CASSLRATEAFF	TGTGCCAGCAGCCTCCGGGCCACTGAAGCTTTCTTT
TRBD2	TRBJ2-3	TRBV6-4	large	CASSDSSGGAQDTQYF	TGTGCCAGCAGTGACTCTAGCGGGGGGGCCCAAGATACGCAGTATTTT
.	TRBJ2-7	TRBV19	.	CASSIRLQVEQYF	TGTGCCAGTAGTATTCGATTGCAGGTCGAGCAGTACTTC
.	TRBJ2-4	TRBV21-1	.	CASRGPIATARKNIQYF	TGTGCCAGCAGGGGACCCATAGCTACAGCAAGAAAAAACATTCAGTACTTC
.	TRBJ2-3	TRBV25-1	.	CASSEYALTDTQYF	TGTGCCAGCAGTGAATATGCCCTCACAGATACGCAGTATTTT
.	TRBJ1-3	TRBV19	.	CASNPRRRGNTIYF	TGTGCCAGTAACCCTCGCCGAAGAGGAAACACCATATATTTT
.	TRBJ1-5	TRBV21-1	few	CASSKGQPGTKKIQPQHF	TGTGCCAGCAGCAAAGGGCAGCCGGGAACTAAGAAAATTCAGCCCCAGCATTTT
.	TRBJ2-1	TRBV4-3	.	CASSQDGYNEQFF	TGCGCCAGCAGCCAAGACGGCTACAATGAGCAGTTCTTC
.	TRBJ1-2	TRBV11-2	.	CASSTHGSNYGYTF	TGTGCCAGCAGTACCCACGGTTCAAACTATGGCTACACCTTC